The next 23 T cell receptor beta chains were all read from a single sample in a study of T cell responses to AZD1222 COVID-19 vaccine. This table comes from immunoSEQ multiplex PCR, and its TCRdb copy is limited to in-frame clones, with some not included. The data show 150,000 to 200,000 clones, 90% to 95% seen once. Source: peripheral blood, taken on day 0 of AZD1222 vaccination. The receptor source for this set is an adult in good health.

CDR3 region: CASSPGRAPTLYGYTF. Written as DNA, the CDR3 is TGTGCCAGCAGCCCCGGCAGGGCCCCAACCCTCTATGGCTACACCTTC. This chain uses TRBV5-5 with TRBJ1-2; D might be TRBD1 (5 bases). V shed 4 bases and J shed 4 bases, with 20 bases lying between them. From germline, CDR1 is SGHKS and CDR2 YYEKEE (reference sequence). The CDR3 loop spans 16 amino acids.

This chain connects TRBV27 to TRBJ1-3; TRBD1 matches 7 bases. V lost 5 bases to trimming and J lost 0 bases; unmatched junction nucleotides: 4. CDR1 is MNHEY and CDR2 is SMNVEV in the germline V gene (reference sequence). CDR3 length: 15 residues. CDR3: CASSPRQGSGNTIYF. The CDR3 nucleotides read TGTGCCAGCAGTCCCCGACAGGGCTCTGGAAACACCATATATTTT.

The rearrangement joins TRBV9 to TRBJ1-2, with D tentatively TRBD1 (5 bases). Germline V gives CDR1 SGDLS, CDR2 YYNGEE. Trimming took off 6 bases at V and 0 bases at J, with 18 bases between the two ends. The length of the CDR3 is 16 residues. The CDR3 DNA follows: TGTGCCAGCACCTCGAGGGAGGGACGGACTAACTATGGCTACACCTTC. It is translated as CASTSREGRTNYGYTF.

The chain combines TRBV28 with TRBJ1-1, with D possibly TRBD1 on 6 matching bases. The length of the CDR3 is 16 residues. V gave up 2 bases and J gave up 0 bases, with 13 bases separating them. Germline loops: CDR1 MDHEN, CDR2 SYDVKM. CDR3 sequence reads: CASSLTGFSLNTEAFF. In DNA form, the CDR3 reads TGTGCCAGCAGTTTAACAGGGTTTTCCTTGAACACTGAAGCTTTCTTT.

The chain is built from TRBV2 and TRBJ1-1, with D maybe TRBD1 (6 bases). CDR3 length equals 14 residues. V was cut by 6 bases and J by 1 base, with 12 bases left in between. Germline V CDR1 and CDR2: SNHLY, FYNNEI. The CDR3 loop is CASRRQETNTEAFF. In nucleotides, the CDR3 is TGTGCCAGCAGACGACAGGAGACGAACACTGAAGCTTTCTTT.

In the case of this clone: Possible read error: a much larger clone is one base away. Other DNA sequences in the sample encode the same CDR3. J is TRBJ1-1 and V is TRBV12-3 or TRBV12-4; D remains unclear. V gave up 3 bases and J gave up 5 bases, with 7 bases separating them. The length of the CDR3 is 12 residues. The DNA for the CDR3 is TGTGCCAGCAGTTTTCCGGGGACTGAAGCTTTCTTT. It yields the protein CASSFPGTEAFF.

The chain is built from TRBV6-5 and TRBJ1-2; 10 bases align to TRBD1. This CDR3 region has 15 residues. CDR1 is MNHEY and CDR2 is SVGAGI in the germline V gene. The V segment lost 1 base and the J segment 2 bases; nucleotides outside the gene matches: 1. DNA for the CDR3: TGTGCCAGCAGTTACTTGACAGGGGGCAACTATGGCTACACCTTC. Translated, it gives CASSYLTGGNYGYTF.

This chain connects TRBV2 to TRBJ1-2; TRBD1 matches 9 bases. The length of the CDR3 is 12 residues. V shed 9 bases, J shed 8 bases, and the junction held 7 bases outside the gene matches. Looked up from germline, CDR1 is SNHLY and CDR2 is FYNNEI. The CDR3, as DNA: TGTGCCAGAGGGACAGGGAACGTAGGCTACACCTTC. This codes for CARGTGNVGYTF. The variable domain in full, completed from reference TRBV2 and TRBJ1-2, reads EPEVTQTPSHQVTQMGQEVILRCVPISNHLYFYWYRQILGQKVEFLVSFYNNEISEKSEIFDDQFSVERPDGSNFTLKIRSTKLEDSAMYFCARGTGNVGYTFGSGTRLTVV.

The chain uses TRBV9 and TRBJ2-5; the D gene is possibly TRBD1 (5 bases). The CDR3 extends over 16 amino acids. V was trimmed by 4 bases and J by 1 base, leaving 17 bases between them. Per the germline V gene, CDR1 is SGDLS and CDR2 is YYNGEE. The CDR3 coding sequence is TGTGCCAGCAGCCCCCAGCAAGTGGACACCCAAGAGACCCAGTACTTC. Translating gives CASSPQQVDTQETQYF. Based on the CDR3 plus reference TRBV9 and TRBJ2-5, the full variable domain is DSGVTQTPKHLITATGQRVTLRCSPRSGDLSVYWYQQSLDQGLQFLIQYYNGEERAKGNILERFSAQQFPDLHSELNLSSLELGDSALYFCASSPQQVDTQETQYFGPGTRLLVL.

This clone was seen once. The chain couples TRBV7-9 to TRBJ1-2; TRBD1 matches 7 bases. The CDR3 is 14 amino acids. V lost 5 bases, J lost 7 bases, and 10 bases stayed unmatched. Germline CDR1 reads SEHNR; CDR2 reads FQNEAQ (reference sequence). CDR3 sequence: CASSPRQGKGGYTF. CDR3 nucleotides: TGTGCCAGCAGCCCTCGACAGGGAAAGGGTGGCTACACCTTC.

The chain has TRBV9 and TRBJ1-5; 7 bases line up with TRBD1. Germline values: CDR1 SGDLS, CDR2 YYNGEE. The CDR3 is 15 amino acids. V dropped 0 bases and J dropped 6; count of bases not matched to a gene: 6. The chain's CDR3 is CASSVGGGVGQPQHF. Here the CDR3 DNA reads TGTGCCAGCAGCGTAGGAGGGGGCGTGGGTCAGCCCCAGCATTTT.

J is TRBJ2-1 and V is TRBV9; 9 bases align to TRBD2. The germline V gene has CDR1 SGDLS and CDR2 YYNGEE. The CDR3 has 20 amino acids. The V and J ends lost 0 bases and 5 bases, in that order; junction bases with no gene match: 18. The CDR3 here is CASSVDVVGGTSSMNNEQFF. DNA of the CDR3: TGTGCCAGCAGCGTAGATGTAGTTGGTGGGACTAGCAGTATGAACAATGAGCAGTTCTTC.

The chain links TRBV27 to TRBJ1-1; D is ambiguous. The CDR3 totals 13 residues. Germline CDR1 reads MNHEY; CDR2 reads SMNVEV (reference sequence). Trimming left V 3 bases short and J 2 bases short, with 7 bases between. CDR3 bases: TGTGCCAGCAGTTTCTACGCTAACACTGAAGCTTTCTTT. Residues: CASSFYANTEAFF.

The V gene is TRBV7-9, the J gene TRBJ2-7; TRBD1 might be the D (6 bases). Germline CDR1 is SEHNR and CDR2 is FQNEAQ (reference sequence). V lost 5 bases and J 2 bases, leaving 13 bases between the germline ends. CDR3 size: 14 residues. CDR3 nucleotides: TGTGCCAGCAGCCTCGCAGGGGTAACCTACGAGCAGTACTTC. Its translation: CASSLAGVTYEQYF. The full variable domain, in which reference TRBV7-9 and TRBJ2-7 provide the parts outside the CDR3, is DTGVSQNPRHKITKRGQNVTFRCDPISEHNRLYWYRQTLGQGPEFLTYFQNEAQLEKSRLLSDRFSAERPKGSFSTLEIQRTEQGDSAMYLCASSLAGVTYEQYFGPGTRLTVT.

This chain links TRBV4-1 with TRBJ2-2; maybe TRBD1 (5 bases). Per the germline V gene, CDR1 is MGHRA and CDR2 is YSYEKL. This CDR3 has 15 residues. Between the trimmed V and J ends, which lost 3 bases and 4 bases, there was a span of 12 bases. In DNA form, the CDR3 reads TGCGCCAGCAGCCAGCCCGACAGAACCACCGGGGAGCTGTTTTTT. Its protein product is CASSQPDRTTGELFF.

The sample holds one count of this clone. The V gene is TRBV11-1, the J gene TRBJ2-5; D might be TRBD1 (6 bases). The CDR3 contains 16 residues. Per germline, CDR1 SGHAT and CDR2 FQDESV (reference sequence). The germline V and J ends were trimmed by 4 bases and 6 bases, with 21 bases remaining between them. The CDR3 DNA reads TGTGCCAGCAGCTGGTCAGGGGTGACAGGATGGCAGACCCAGTACTTC. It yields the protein CASSWSGVTGWQTQYF.

CDR3 sequence: CASSPRDTDLYGYTF. CDR3 DNA: TGTGCCAGCTCACCTCGAGACACGGACCTCTATGGCTACACCTTC. The chain is built from TRBV18 and TRBJ1-2; no clear D gene. In germline, CDR1 is KGHSH, CDR2 LQKENI. V was pared by 3 bases and J by 4 bases, with 15 bases between. The CDR3 consists of 15 residues.

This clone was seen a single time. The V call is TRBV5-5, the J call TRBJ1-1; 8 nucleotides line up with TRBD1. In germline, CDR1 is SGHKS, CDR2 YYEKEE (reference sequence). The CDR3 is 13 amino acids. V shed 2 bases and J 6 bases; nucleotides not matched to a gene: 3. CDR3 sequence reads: CASSFGQGAEAFF. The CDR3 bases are TGTGCCAGCAGCTTCGGACAGGGCGCTGAAGCTTTCTTT.

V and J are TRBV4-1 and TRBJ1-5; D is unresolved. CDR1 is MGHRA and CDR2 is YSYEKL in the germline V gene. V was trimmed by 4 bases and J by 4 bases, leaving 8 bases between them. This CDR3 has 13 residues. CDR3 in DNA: TGCGCCAGCAGCCCGGAAACTAATCAGCCCCAGCATTTT. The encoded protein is CASSPETNQPQHF.

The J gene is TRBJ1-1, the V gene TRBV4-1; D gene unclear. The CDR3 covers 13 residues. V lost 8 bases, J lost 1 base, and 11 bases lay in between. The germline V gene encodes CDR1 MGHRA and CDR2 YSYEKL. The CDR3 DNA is TGCGCCAGCGGTCGCTTGACGAACACTGAAGCTTTCTTT. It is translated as CASGRLTNTEAFF.

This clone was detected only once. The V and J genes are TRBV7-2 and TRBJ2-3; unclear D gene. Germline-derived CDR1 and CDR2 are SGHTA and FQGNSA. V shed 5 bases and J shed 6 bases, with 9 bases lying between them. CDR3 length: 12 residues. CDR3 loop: CASSVPWDTQYF. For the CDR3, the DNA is TGTGCCAGCAGCGTCCCATGGGATACGCAGTATTTT.

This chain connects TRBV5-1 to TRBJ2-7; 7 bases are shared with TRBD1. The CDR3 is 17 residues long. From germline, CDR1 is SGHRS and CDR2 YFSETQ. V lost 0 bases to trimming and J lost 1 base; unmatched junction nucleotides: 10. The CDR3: CASSLVFEGAGSYEQYF. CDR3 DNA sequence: TGCGCCAGCAGCTTGGTATTCGAGGGGGCAGGGTCCTACGAGCAGTACTTC.

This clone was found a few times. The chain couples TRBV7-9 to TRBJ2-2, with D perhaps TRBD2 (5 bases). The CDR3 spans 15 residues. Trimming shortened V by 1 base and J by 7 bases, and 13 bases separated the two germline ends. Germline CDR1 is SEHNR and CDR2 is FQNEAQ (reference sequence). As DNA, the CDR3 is TGTGCCAGCAGCTTAGGGGAGAAGAGGAGCGGGGAGCTGTTTTTT. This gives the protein CASSLGEKRSGELFF.